What follows describes a single T cell receptor beta chain. Its antigen is as yet unknown. The sample originates from a study of blood T cells in healthy people across ages. A second about 7 to 11 cycle PCR used barcoded and J-beta primers. In TCRdb, the 5' RACE reads were re-called with MiXCR into one record per CDR3 protein. The data hold about 560,000 distinct CDR3 sequences, with 25% to 35% observed a single time. Points from the study as a whole: Age brought a roughly linear fall in TCR beta diversity measured per million T cells.

The CDR3 runs to 16 residues. Trimming left V 2 bases short and J 2 bases short, with 12 bases between. CDR1 and CDR2 (germline): MNHNS, SASEGT. The same data also went into a second study, on T cells of mothers and their children. That report notes: Related and unrelated pairs show similar thymic shaping of TCR recombination output.

The rearrangement uses TRBV6-1 and TRBJ2-2; D is possibly TRBD1 or TRBD2 (6 bases each). Sequencing was performed on blood. The sequence was obtained from a boy aged 2-15 years in good health. CDR3 DNA sequence: TGTGCCAGCAGTGAAAGTAGGGGGGCTAACACCGGGGAGCTGTTTTTT. It is translated as CASSESRGANTGELFF.